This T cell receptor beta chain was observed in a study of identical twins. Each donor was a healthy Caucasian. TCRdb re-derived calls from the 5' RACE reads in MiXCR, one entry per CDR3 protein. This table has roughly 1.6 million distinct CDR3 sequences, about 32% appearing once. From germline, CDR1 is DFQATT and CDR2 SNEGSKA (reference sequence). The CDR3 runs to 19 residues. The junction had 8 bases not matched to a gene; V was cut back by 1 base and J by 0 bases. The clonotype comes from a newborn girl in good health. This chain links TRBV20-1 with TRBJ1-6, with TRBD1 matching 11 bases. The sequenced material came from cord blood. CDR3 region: CSARGFRDRGSSYNSPLHF. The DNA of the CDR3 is TGCAGTGCTAGAGGTTTTCGGGACAGGGGGAGCTCCTATAATTCACCCCTCCACTTT.